The 15 T cell receptor beta chains listed next were all sequenced from one sample in a study of T cells after yellow fever vaccination. TCRdb independently ran MiXCR on the 5' RACE reads; one entry per CDR3 protein. This sample has about 340,000 distinct CDR3 sequences, with about 8.7% found just once. Sequenced material: PBMCs, taken on the day of the first yellow fever vaccination. These receptors originate from a man aged 18 to 29 who received the YFV17D yellow fever vaccine.

The rearrangement links TRBV6-5 to TRBJ2-7, with D perhaps matching TRBD2 (5 bases). This CDR3 contains 12 residues. Germline CDR1 and CDR2: MNHEY and SVGAGI. V shed 0 bases and J shed 5 bases, with 5 bases lying between them. CDR3 residues: CASSYSRDEQYF. Written as DNA, the CDR3 is TGTGCCAGCAGTTACTCGAGGGACGAGCAGTACTTC.

This rearrangement joins TRBV3-1 to TRBJ2-1, with 8 bases identical to TRBD1. V dropped 4 bases and J dropped 6; count of bases not matched to a gene: 8. The CDR3 consists of 15 residues. Germline-derived CDR1 and CDR2 are LGHDT and YNNKEL (reference sequence). CDR3 residues: CASSPDRVILNEQFF. CDR3 nucleotides: TGTGCCAGCAGCCCGGACAGGGTAATTCTCAATGAGCAGTTCTTC.

The rearrangement uses TRBV6-1 and TRBJ1-1, with a weak D call TRBD1 (5 bases). In germline, CDR1 is MNHNS, CDR2 SASEGT. Trimming stripped 4 bases from V and 8 bases from J, with 11 bases between. This CDR3 has 12 amino acids. CDR3 nucleotides: TGTGCCAGCAGTGGGGGGTACCCGGAAGCTTTCTTT. Amino acids: CASSGGYPEAFF.

This clonotype showed up many times. Its ends do not fully match the called genes, so a read error is possible. The chain links TRBV7-6 to TRBJ2-7, with D possibly being TRBD1 or TRBD2 (5 bases each). Germline CDR1 reads SGHVS; CDR2 reads FNYEAQ. This CDR3 region has 14 residues. The CDR3 nucleotides read TGCGCCAGCAGCTTGGCTGGGGGATCATACGAGCAGTACTTC. Encoded protein: CASSLAGGSYEQYF.

The rearrangement joins TRBV7-6 to TRBJ1-2; D is possibly TRBD1 (6 bases). V lost 1 base, J lost 4 bases, and 13 bases lay in between. This CDR3 is 15 amino acids long. Germline V lookup: CDR1 SGHVS, CDR2 FNYEAQ. The CDR3, as DNA: TGTGCCAGCAGCTTAGAGGAGGGGGGAGTCTATGGCTACACCTTC. Translated, it gives CASSLEEGGVYGYTF.

J is TRBJ1-3 and V is TRBV10-3; weak D call: TRBD1 (5 bases). The CDR3 has 12 residues. Germline CDR1 ENHRY, CDR2 SYGVKD. V was clipped by 3 bases and J by 9 bases, with 9 bases between them. CDR3 residues: CAISEEGFTIYF. The CDR3 nucleotides read TGTGCCATCAGTGAAGAGGGGTTCACCATATATTTT.

The chain recombines TRBV15 with TRBJ2-5; 7 bases line up with TRBD1. This CDR3 spans 14 amino acids. V lost 4 bases to trimming and J lost 2 bases; unmatched junction nucleotides: 4. The germline CDR1 and CDR2 sequences are LNHNV and YYDKDF (reference sequence). The CDR3 sequence is CATSNHRGQETQYF. The CDR3 DNA follows: TGTGCCACCAGCAACCACAGGGGACAAGAGACCCAGTACTTC.

The V gene is TRBV2, the J gene TRBJ1-2; 9 bases line up with TRBD1. The V and J ends lost 5 bases and 7 bases, in that order; junction bases with no gene match: 5. The germline V gene has CDR1 SNHLY and CDR2 FYNNEI. This CDR3 has 13 residues. The DNA for the CDR3 is TGTGCCAGCAGTAAGGAGGGACAGGGTGGCTACACCTTC. Translation: CASSKEGQGGYTF.

This sequence joins TRBV7-2 and TRBJ2-5; the match to TRBD2 covers 7 bases. The CDR3 has 15 residues. Germline loops: CDR1 SGHTA, CDR2 FQGNSA. The V and J ends lost 6 bases and 4 bases, in that order; junction bases with no gene match: 11. CDR3 loop: CASSPRRTRRETQYF. CDR3 sequence (DNA): TGTGCCAGCAGTCCCAGGAGGACTAGGAGAGAGACCCAGTACTTC.

This clonotype was counted many times. The chain's CDR3 is CASSLEQGGPDTQYF. DNA for the CDR3: TGCGCCAGCAGCTTGGAACAGGGAGGGCCAGATACGCAGTATTTT. The chain combines TRBV5-1 with TRBJ2-3; weak D call: TRBD2 (7 bases). The CDR3 is 15 amino acids. V lost 0 bases, J lost 4 bases, and 12 bases lay in between. The germline V gene encodes CDR1 SGHRS and CDR2 YFSETQ.

This clonotype was counted many times. This chain links TRBV7-2 with TRBJ1-2; 7 nucleotides align to TRBD1. This CDR3 has 16 residues. V lost 4 bases, J lost 0 bases, and 8 bases stayed unmatched. CDR1 and CDR2 (germline): SGHTA, FQGNSA. The CDR3 protein is CASSSNGGTANYGYTF. The DNA for the CDR3 is TGTGCCAGCAGCTCCAACGGGGGGACAGCTAACTATGGCTACACCTTC.

A few counts support this clonotype. The chain employs TRBV6-4 and TRBJ2-3; no firm D call. Trimming removed 2 bases at V and 5 bases at J, with 5 bases between. The CDR3 totals 12 residues. Germline values: CDR1 MRHNA, CDR2 SNTAGT. CDR3 nucleotide sequence: TGTGCCAGCAGTGACGTGGGAGATACGCAGTATTTT. Its translation is CASSDVGDTQYF.

The chain is built from TRBV2 and TRBJ1-5, with D possibly matching TRBD1 (5 bases). The CDR3 consists of 15 residues. V lost 8 bases and J lost 3, with 17 bases in between. Per the germline V gene, CDR1 is SNHLY and CDR2 is FYNNEI. The DNA for the CDR3 is TGTGCCAGCCGATCGGAGGGACCGATCAATCAGCCCCAGCATTTT. Amino acid sequence: CASRSEGPINQPQHF.

A word on this clonotype: A read error is the likely source, as a far larger clone sits one nucleotide away. Given the absence of the conserved phenylalanine or tryptophan at the CDR3 end, a read error is likely. The CDR3 region has the DNA TGTGCCAGCAGCTTAGGTGGGTCCCAAGAGACCCAGTACTTA. The encoded protein is CASSLGGSQETQYL. The chain couples TRBV7-2 to TRBJ2-5; D is uncertain. The V end lost 1 base, the J end lost 1 base, and 7 bases lay between the germline ends. This CDR3 is 14 amino acids long. Germline assignment: CDR1 SGHTA and CDR2 FQGNSA.

This clonotype has a count of ten or more. The chain uses TRBV4-1 and TRBJ2-3; D possibly matches TRBD1 or TRBD2 (5 bases each). Looked up from germline, CDR1 is MGHRA and CDR2 is YSYEKL. There are 15 residues in the CDR3. V was cut by 1 base and J by 7 bases, with 15 bases left in between. As DNA, the CDR3 is TGCGCCAGCAGCCAAGGGGACCAGCTGGAGAATACGCAGTATTTT. It specifies CASSQGDQLENTQYF.